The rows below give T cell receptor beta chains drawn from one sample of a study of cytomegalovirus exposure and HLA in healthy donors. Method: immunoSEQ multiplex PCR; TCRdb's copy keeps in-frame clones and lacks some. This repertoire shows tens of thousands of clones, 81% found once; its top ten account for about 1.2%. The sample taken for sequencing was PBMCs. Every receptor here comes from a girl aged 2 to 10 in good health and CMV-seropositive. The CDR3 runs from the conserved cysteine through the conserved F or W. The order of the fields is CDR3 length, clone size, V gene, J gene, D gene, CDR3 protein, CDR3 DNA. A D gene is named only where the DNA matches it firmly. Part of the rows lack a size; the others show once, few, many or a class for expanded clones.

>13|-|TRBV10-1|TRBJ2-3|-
CASSESRANTQYF
TGCGCCAGCAGTGAGTCCAGGGCCAATACGCAGTATTTT
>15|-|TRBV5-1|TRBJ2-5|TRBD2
CASSIGTSGTETQYF
TGCGCCAGCAGCATTGGGACTAGCGGAACAGAGACCCAGTACTTC
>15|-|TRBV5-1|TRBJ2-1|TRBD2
CASSLVRTSDGEQFF
TGCGCCAGCAGCTTGGTCCGGACTAGCGATGGTGAGCAGTTCTTC
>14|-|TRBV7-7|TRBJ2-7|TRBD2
CASSVSSGAGEQYF
TGTGCCAGCAGCGTTTCTAGCGGGGCGGGGGAGCAGTACTTC
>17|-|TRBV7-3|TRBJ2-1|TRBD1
CASSGTGVSSGHNEQFF
TGTGCCAGCAGCGGGACAGGGGTCTCGTCCGGACACAATGAGCAGTTCTTC
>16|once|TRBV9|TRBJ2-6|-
CASSREEGSGANVLTF
TGTGCCAGCAGCCGAGAGGAGGGATCTGGGGCCAACGTCCTGACTTTC
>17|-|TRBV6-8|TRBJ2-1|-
CASGQDGSGARGNEQFF
TGTGCCAGCGGTCAGGATGGTTCAGGGGCCCGCGGGAATGAGCAGTTCTTC
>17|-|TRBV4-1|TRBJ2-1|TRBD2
CASSQTLTSGPINEQFF
TGCGCCAGCAGTCAAACGCTCACTAGCGGGCCGATCAATGAGCAGTTCTTC
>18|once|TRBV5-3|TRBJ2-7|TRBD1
CARSLLTFGTGGPYEQYF
TGTGCCAGAAGCTTGCTCACGTTCGGGACAGGGGGTCCCTACGAGCAGTACTTC
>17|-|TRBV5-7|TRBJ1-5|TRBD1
CASRPAQGTGRAQPQHF
TGTGCCAGCCGCCCCGCGCAAGGGACAGGGCGGGCTCAGCCCCAGCATTTT
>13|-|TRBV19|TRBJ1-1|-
CASNTRDPTEAFF
TGTGCCAGTAACACCAGGGATCCCACTGAAGCTTTCTTT
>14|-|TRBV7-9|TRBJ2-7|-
CASSPQGQSPEQYF
TGTGCCAGCAGCCCTCAAGGACAGTCCCCCGAGCAGTACTTC
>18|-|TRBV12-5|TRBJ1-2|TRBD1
CASGPPGQSNLANYGYTF
TGTGCTAGTGGCCCCCCGGGACAGAGTAACCTAGCTAACTATGGCTACACCTTC
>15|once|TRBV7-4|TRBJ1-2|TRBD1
CASSLRDRGHAGYTF
TGTGCCAGCAGCCTCCGGGACAGGGGCCACGCGGGCTACACCTTC
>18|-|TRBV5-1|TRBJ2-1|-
CASSFQLLRRRAQVEQFF
TGCGCCAGCAGCTTCCAACTACTTCGTAGGCGGGCGCAGGTCGAGCAGTTCTTC
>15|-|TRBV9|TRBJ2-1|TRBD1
CASSDTGTVNNEQFF
TGTGCCAGCAGCGACACGGGGACAGTGAACAATGAGCAGTTCTTC
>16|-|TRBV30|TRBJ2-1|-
CAWRRTRGSGSNEQFF
TGTGCCTGGAGGCGTACAAGGGGGAGTGGCTCGAATGAGCAGTTCTTC
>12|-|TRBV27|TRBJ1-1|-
CASSTVNTEAFF
TGTGCCAGCAGCACAGTGAACACTGAAGCTTTCTTT
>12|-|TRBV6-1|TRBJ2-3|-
CASRESTDTQYF
TGTGCCAGCAGAGAGAGCACAGATACGCAGTATTTT
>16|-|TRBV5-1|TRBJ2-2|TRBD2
CASSLLAGELAGELFF
TGCGCCAGCAGCTTACTAGCGGGAGAGTTAGCCGGGGAGCTGTTTTTT
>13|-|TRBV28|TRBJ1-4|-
CASLTQQREKLFF
TGTGCCAGCTTGACACAGCAACGTGAAAAACTGTTTTTT
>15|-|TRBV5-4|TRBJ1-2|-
CASSPGSRGGGGYTF
TGTGCCAGCAGCCCCGGATCAAGAGGGGGTGGTGGCTACACCTTC
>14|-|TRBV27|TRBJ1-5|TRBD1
CASTPGTGHQPQHF
TGTGCCAGCACCCCCGGGACAGGGCATCAGCCCCAGCATTTT
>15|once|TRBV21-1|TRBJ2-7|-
CASSVRTGPSYEQYF
TGTGCCAGCAGCGTGAGGACAGGACCCTCCTACGAGCAGTACTTC
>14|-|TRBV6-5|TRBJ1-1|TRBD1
CASTPEGASTEAFF
TGTGCCAGCACTCCGGAGGGGGCGAGCACTGAAGCTTTCTTT
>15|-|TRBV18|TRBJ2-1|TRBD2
CASSTLGLGNNEQFF
TGTGCCAGCTCAACCTTGGGACTAGGTAATAATGAGCAGTTCTTC
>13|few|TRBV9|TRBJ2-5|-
CASSVGNEGTQYF
TGTGCCAGCAGCGTAGGTAACGAGGGGACCCAGTACTTC
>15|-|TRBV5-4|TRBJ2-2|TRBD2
CASSLASGGTGELFF
TGTGCCAGCAGCTTGGCTAGCGGCGGCACCGGGGAGCTGTTTTTT
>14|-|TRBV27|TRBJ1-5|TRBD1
CASSFTGEREPQHF
TGTGCCAGCAGTTTCACAGGGGAACGGGAGCCCCAGCATTTT
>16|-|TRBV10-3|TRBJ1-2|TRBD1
CAISESRDRAAYGYTF
TGTGCCATCAGTGAGTCAAGGGACAGGGCTGCCTATGGCTACACCTTC
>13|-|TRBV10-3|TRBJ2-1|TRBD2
CASGSGSTDEQFF
TGTGCCTCGGGGAGCGGGAGCACGGATGAGCAGTTCTTC
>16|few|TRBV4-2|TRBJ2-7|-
CASSQDPGDRPYEQYF
TGTGCCAGCAGCCAAGATCCGGGAGACAGACCCTACGAGCAGTACTTC
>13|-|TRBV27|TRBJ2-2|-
CASSLRLSGELFF
TGTGCCAGCAGTTTACGTTTGAGCGGGGAGCTGTTTTTT
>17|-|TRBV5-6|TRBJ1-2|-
CASSLGGLDSVLYGYTF
TGTGCCAGCAGCTTGGGGGGGCTAGACAGCGTTCTATATGGCTACACCTTC
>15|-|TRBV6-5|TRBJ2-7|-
CASSLDTFSSYEQYF
TGTGCCAGCAGTTTAGACACGTTCAGCTCCTACGAGCAGTACTTC
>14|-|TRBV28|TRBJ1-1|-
CASSAFGGVREAFF
TGTGCCAGCAGTGCTTTTGGAGGCGTGAGAGAAGCTTTCTTT
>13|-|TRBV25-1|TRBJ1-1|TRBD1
CASMGTAGTEAFF
TGTGCCAGCATGGGGACAGCGGGCACTGAAGCTTTCTTT
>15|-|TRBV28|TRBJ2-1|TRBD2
CASSFYSGSNNEQFF
TGTGCCAGCAGTTTTTATAGCGGGAGCAACAATGAGCAGTTCTTC
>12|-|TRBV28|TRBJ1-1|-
CASSQSVPEAFF
TGTGCCAGCAGTCAATCAGTCCCTGAAGCTTTCTTT
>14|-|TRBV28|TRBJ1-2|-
CASSLGDTAWGYTF
TGTGCCAGCAGTTTAGGGGACACCGCTTGGGGCTACACCTTC